This entry lists 17 T cell receptor beta chains sequenced from one sample in a study of CD8 T cells in Susac syndrome. RNA, at roughly 0.5 to 1 ug, was reverse transcribed with random hexamers. TCRdb re-called the immunoSEQ multiplex PCR reads through MiXCR, storing one row per CDR3 protein. The sample includes some 120,000 distinct CDR3 sequences, 94% seen only once; the top ten take 0.095% to 0.1%. Sequencing input: CD4+ T cells from PBMCs. The receptors here all came from a human donor in good health.

The chain combines TRBV12-3 or TRBV12-4 with TRBJ1-1, with D maybe TRBD1 (6 bases). V was pared by 6 bases and J by 6 bases, with 14 bases between. CDR3 size: 13 residues. The CDR3 DNA is TGTGCCAGCAGCCTCATGGCAGGGGCTGAAGCTTTCTTT. It specifies CASSLMAGAEAFF.

The chain uses TRBV2 and TRBJ2-5, with TRBD1 as a possible D gene (6 bases). The V and J ends lost 7 bases and 2 bases respectively, with 8 bases between them. Germline V gene lookup returns CDR1 SNHLY and CDR2 FYNNEI. The CDR3 contains 12 residues. The CDR3 reads CASKQGQETQYF. CDR3 nucleotides: TGTGCCAGCAAGCAGGGGCAAGAGACCCAGTACTTC. Combining the CDR3 with reference TRBV2 and TRBJ2-5 gives the whole variable domain EPEVTQTPSHQVTQMGQEVILRCVPISNHLYFYWYRQILGQKVEFLVSFYNNEISEKSEIFDDQFSVERPDGSNFTLKIRSTKLEDSAMYFCASKQGQETQYFGPGTRLLVL.

This sequence joins TRBV7-8 and TRBJ1-3; a weak D match, TRBD1 (6 bases). Trimming stripped 5 bases from V and 2 bases from J, with 10 bases between. This CDR3 contains 14 residues. Germline V gene lookup returns CDR1 SGHVS and CDR2 FQNEAQ. The CDR3 DNA is TGTGCCAGCAGCATGGACAGTACTGGAAACACCATATATTTT. Translated, it gives CASSMDSTGNTIYF.

Only a few counts were recorded for this clonotype. The gene calls are TRBV6-2 or TRBV6-3 and TRBJ2-7; no reliable D call. This CDR3 is 11 amino acids long. V lost 6 bases, J lost 5 bases, and 8 bases lay in between. Germline V lookup: CDR1 MNHEY, CDR2 SVGEGT. The CDR3 nucleotides are TGTGCCAGCAGCCGACTCCACGAGCAGTACTTC. Protein: CASSRLHEQYF.

The chain links TRBV27 to TRBJ2-1, with D perhaps TRBD1 (6 bases). The germline CDR1 and CDR2 sequences are MNHEY and SMNVEV (reference sequence). V lost 0 bases and J 2 bases, leaving 8 bases between the germline ends. This CDR3 is 15 amino acids long. The CDR3 nucleotides read TGTGCCAGCAGTTTATCTAGGGACACCTACAATGAGCAGTTCTTC. Amino acids: CASSLSRDTYNEQFF.

The chain joins TRBV6-6 to TRBJ1-2; 11 bases are a match to TRBD1. V lost 5 bases and J lost 8; bases outside the gene matches: 10. Germline V CDR1 and CDR2: MNHNY, SVGAGI (reference sequence). CDR3 size: 15 residues. CDR3 sequence: CASSDTGQGAGGYTF. DNA of the CDR3: TGTGCCAGCAGTGATACTGGACAGGGGGCGGGCGGCTACACCTTC.

CDR3 loop: CASSQDTNQPQHF. The DNA of the CDR3 is TGTGCCAGCAGCCAAGATACGAATCAGCCCCAGCATTTT. The chain couples TRBV3-1 to TRBJ1-5; no reliable D call. The CDR3 length is 13 residues. Looked up from germline, CDR1 is LGHDT and CDR2 is YNNKEL (reference sequence). V lost 0 bases and J lost 4, with 4 bases in between.

The rearrangement uses TRBV19 and TRBJ2-7; a possible D gene is TRBD1 (6 bases). Deletions cut 5 bases from V and 4 bases from J, with 12 bases between. Germline assignment: CDR1 LNHDA and CDR2 SQIVND (reference sequence). CDR3 length: 13 residues. The CDR3: CASSDLGGYEQYF. Here the CDR3 DNA reads TGTGCCAGTAGTGACTTAGGGGGATACGAGCAGTACTTC.

The V and J genes are TRBV3-1 and TRBJ2-7; 9 nucleotides align to TRBD2. The CDR3 spans 16 residues. Germline V gene lookup returns CDR1 LGHDT and CDR2 YNNKEL (reference sequence). V dropped 3 bases and J dropped 3; count of bases not matched to a gene: 9. The CDR3 loop is CASSHRAGGTFYEQYF. For the CDR3, the DNA is TGTGCCAGCAGCCACCGTGCGGGAGGGACTTTCTACGAGCAGTACTTC.

The V call is TRBV3-1, the J call TRBJ1-5; perhaps TRBD1 as D (5 bases). Germline V gives CDR1 LGHDT, CDR2 YNNKEL (reference sequence). Trimming took off 4 bases at V and 9 bases at J, with 13 bases between the two ends. This CDR3 comprises 13 residues. The CDR3 bases are TGTGCCAGCAGCCTCGGGGCCCAATCGCCCCAGCATTTT. Translating it yields CASSLGAQSPQHF.

This chain links TRBV2 with TRBJ2-6; 9 bases fit TRBD2. CDR1 and CDR2 from the germline V gene are SNHLY and FYNNEI. The CDR3 spans 16 residues. Trimming cost V 8 bases and J 3 bases; bases outside gene matches: 8. Here the CDR3 reads CASVAGGLGGANVLTF. The CDR3 DNA reads as TGTGCCAGCGTGGCGGGAGGGCTGGGTGGGGCCAACGTCCTGACTTTC.

The chain carries TRBV20-1 and TRBJ2-5; no definite D call. V shed 6 bases and J shed 4 bases, with 12 bases lying between them. Germline V lookup: CDR1 DFQATT, CDR2 SNEGSKA (reference sequence). This CDR3 region has 12 residues. CDR3 amino acids: CSAKNVAETQYF. The DNA of the CDR3 is TGCAGTGCCAAAAACGTAGCAGAGACCCAGTACTTC.

V and J are TRBV30 and TRBJ1-2; D uncertain. This CDR3 contains 12 residues. CDR1 and CDR2 (germline): GTSNPN, SVGIG (reference sequence). Between the trimmed V and J ends, which lost 2 bases and 4 bases, there was a span of 8 bases. The CDR3 protein is CAWSPQSYGYTF. As DNA, the CDR3 is TGTGCCTGGAGTCCCCAGAGCTATGGCTACACCTTC.

This chain uses TRBV6-5 with TRBJ2-4; D might be TRBD1 (6 bases). The CDR3 length is 18 residues. From germline, CDR1 is MNHEY and CDR2 SVGAGI. Trimming removed 4 bases at V and 0 bases at J, with 19 bases between. The CDR3 DNA follows: TGTGCCAGCAGTTTGACCCTTTGGACAGTCCTAGCCAAAAACATTCAGTACTTC. Its protein product is CASSLTLWTVLAKNIQYF.

J is TRBJ2-3 and V is TRBV4-2; the D is unclear. The CDR3 has 14 residues. Trimming shortened V by 2 bases and J by 2 bases, and 8 bases separated the two germline ends. Per the germline V gene, CDR1 is LGHNA and CDR2 is YNFKEQ. The CDR3 loop is CASSQRAFTDTQYF. Here the CDR3 DNA reads TGTGCCAGCAGCCAACGGGCGTTCACAGATACGCAGTATTTT.

The chain uses TRBV18 and TRBJ2-7; TRBD1 might be the D (5 bases). The germline V gene encodes CDR1 KGHSH and CDR2 LQKENI. V was cut by 3 bases and J by 1 base, with 10 bases left in between. The CDR3 runs 14 residues. The CDR3 DNA reads TGTGCCAGCTCACCGACCCGACAGTCCTACGAGCAGTACTTC. This codes for CASSPTRQSYEQYF.

This clonotype was seen a handful of times. The rearrangement joins TRBV6-1 to TRBJ2-7, with D tentatively TRBD1 or TRBD2 (6 bases each). The CDR3 length is 15 residues. The ends were cut back, 4 bases at V and 0 bases at J, with 13 bases in the middle. CDR1 is MNHNS, CDR2 SASEGT, per germline. In DNA form, the CDR3 reads TGTGCCAGCAGTGGGGGAGGACAGTACTCCTACGAGCAGTACTTC. Residues: CASSGGGQYSYEQYF.